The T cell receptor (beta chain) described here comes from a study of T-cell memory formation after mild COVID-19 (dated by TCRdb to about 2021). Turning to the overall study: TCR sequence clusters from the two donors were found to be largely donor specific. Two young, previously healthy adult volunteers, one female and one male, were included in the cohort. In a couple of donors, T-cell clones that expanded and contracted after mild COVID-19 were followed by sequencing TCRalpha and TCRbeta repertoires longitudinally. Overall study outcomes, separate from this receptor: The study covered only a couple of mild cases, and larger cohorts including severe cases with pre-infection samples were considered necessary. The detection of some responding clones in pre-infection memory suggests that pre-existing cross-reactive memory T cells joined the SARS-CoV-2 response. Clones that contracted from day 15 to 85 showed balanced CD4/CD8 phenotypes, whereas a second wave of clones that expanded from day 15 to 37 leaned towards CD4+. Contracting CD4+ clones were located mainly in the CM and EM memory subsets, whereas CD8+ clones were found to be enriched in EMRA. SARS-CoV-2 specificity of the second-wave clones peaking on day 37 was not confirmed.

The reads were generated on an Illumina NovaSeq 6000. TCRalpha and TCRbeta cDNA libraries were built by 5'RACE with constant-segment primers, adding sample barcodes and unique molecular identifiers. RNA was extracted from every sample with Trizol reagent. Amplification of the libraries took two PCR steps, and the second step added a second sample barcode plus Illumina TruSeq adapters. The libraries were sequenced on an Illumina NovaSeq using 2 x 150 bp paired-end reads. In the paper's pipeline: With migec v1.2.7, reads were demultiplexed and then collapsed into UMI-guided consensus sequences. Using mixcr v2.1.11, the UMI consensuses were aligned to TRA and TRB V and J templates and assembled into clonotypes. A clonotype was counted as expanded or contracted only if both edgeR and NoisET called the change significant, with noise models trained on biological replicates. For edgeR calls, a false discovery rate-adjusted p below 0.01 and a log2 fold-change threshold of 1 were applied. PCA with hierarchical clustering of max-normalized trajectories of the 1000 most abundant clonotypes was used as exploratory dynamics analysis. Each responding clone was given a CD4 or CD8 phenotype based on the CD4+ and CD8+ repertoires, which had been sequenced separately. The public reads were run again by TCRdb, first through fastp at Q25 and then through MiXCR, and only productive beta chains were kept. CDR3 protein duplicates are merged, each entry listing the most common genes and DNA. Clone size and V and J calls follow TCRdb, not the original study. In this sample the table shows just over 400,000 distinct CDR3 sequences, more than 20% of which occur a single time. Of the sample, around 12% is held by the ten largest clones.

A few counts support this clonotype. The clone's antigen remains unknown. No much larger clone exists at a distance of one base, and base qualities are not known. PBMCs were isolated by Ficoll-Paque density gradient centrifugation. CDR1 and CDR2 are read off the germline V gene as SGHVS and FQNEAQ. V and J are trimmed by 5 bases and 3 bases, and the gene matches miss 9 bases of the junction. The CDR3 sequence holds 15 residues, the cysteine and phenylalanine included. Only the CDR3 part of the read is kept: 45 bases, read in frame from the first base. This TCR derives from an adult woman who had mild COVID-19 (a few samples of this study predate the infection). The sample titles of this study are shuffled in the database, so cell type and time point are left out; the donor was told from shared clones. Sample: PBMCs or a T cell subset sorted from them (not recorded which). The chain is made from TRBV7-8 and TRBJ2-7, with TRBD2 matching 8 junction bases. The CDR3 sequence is CASSTYSGTGYEQYF. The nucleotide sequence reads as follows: TGTGCCAGCAGCACTTATAGCGGGACCGGCTACGAGCAGTACTTC. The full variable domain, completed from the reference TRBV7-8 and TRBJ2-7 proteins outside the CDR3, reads GAGVSQSPRYKVAKRGQDVALRCDPISGHVSLFWYQQALGQGPEFLTYFQNEAQLDKSGLPSDRFFAERPEGSVSTLKIQRTQQEDSAVYLCASSTYSGTGYEQYFGPGTRLTVT.